The clone carrying this T cell receptor beta chain turned up a few times. The antigen is undetermined. The CDR3 has 19 residues. Unmatched junction bases numbered 17, after V lost 7 bases and J lost 0 bases. Germline lookup yields CDR1 KGHDR and CDR2 SFDVKD. A sample-barcoded 5' primer and a J-beta primer mix were used in a second PCR of roughly 7 to 11 cycles. Each cDNA molecule was tagged by a template-switch adaptor that had 12 random nucleotides. From the 5' RACE reads, TCRdb called clonotypes with MiXCR, one entry per CDR3 protein. Of roughly 700,000 distinct CDR3 sequences in the sample, about half are singletons; the top ten hold around a third. The data derive from a study of blood T cells in healthy people across ages. Whole-study results and caveats: The diversity estimates, figures obtained from one million T cells, were considered underestimates. Donor CMV status was unknown, possibly confounding expanded clonotype changes.

The chain employs TRBV24-1 and TRBJ2-1; TRBD1 matches 7 bases. Sample: blood. This TCR derives from a woman aged 55-69 years in good health. The CDR3 region has the DNA TGTGCCACCAGCCTCCCGGGACAGCTATTATTAGACTCCTACAATGAGCAGTTCTTC. Translated: CATSLPGQLLLDSYNEQFF.